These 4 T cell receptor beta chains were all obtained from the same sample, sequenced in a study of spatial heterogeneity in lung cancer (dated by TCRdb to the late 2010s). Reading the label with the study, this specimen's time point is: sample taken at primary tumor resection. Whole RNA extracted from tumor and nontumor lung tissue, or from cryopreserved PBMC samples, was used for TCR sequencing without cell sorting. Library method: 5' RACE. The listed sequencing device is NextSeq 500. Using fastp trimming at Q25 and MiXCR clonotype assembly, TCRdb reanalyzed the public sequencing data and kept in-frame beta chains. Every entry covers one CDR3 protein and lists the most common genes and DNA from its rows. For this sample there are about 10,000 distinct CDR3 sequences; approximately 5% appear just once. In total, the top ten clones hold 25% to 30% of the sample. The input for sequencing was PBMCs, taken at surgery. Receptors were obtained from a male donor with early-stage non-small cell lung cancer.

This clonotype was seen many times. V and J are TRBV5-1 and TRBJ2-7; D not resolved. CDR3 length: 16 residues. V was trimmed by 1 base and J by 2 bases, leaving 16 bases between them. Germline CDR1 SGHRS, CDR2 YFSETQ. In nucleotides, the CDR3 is TGCGCCAGCAGCTTGAAGTACCCTGCCGATACCTACGAGCAGTACTTC. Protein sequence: CASSLKYPADTYEQYF.

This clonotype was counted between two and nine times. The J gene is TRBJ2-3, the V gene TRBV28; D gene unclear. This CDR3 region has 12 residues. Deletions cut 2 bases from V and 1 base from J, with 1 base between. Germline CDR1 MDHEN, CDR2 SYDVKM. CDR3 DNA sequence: TGTGCCAGCAGTTTACGCACAGATACGCAGTATTTT. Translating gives CASSLRTDTQYF.

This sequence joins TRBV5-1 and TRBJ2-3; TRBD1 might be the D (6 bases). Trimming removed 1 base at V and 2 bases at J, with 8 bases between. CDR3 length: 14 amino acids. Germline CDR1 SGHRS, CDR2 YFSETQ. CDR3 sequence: CASSLKGDTDTQYF. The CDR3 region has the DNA TGCGCCAGCAGCTTGAAGGGGGACACAGATACGCAGTATTTT.

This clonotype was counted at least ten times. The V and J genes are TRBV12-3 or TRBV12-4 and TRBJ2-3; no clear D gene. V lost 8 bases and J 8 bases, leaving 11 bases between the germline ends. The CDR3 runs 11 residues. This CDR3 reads CASGPPGTQYF. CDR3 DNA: TGTGCCAGCGGTCCACCGGGTACGCAGTATTTT.